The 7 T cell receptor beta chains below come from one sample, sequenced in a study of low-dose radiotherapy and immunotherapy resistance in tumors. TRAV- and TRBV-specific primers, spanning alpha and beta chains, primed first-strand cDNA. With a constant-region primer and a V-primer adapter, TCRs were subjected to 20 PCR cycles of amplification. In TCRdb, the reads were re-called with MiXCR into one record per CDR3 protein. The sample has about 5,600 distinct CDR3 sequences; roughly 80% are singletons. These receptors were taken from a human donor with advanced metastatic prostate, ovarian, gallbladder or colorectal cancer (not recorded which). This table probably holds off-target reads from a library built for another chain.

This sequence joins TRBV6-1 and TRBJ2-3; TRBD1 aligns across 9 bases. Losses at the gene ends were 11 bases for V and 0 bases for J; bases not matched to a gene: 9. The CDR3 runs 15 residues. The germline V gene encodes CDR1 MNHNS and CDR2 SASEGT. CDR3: CAARRDRASTDTQYF. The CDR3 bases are TGTGCCGCACGAAGGGACAGGGCAAGCACAGATACGCAGTATTTT.

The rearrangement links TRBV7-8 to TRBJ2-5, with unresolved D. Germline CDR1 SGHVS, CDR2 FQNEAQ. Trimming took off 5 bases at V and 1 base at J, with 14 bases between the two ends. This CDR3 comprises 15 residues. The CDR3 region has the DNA TGTGCCAGCAGCAGTGTCAAGGGTCCCCAAGAGACCCAGTACTTC. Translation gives CASSSVKGPQETQYF.

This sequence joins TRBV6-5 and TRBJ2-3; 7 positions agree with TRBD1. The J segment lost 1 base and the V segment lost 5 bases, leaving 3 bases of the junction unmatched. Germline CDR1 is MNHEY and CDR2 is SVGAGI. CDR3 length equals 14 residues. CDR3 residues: CASSRDRRTDTQYF. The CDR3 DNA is TGTGCCAGCAGTCGGGACAGACGCACAGATACGCAGTATTTT.

CDR3: CASSLAGQVGYEQFF. CDR3 DNA sequence: TGTGCCAGCAGTTTAGCGGGACAGGTAGGATATGAGCAGTTCTTC. The chain has TRBV12-3 or TRBV12-4 and TRBJ2-1, with 8 bases lining up with TRBD1. The CDR3 totals 15 residues. Trimming removed 0 bases from V and 8 bases from J; junction bases left unmatched: 6.

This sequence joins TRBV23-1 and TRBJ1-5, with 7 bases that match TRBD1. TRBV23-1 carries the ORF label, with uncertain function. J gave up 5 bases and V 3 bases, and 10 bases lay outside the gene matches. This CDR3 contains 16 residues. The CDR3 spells CASSQKTGDFDQPQHF. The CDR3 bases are TGCGCCAGCAGTCAGAAAACAGGGGACTTCGATCAGCCCCAGCATTTT.

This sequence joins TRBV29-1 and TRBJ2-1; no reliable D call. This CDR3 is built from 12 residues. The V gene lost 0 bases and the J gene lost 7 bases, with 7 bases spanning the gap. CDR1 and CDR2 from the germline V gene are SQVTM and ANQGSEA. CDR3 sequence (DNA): TGCAGCGTTGAAGATCTGGGGAATGAGCAGTTCTTC. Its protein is CSVEDLGNEQFF.

CDR3 nucleotide sequence: TGTGCCAGCAGTAAGACCGGGACAGCCCAGCCTTATAATTCACCCCTCCACTTT. This gives the protein CASSKTGTAQPYNSPLHF. J is TRBJ1-6 and V is TRBV27; 7 nucleotides align to TRBD1. Germline V gives CDR1 MNHEY, CDR2 SMNVEV (reference sequence). The CDR3 is made up of 18 amino acids. V was pared by 5 bases and J by 4 bases, with 14 bases of the junction left unmatched.